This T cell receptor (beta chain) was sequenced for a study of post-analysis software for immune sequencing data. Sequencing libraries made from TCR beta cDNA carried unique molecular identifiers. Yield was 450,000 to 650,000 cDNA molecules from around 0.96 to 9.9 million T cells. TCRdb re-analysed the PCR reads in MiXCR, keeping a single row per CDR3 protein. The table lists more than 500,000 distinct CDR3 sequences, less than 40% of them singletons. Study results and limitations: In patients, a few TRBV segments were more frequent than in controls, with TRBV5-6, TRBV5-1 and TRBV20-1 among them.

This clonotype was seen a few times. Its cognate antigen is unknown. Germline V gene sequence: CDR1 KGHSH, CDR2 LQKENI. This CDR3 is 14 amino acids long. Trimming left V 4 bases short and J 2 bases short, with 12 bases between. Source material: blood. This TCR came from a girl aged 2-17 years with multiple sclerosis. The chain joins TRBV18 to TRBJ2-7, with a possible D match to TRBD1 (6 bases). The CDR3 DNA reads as TGTGCCAGCTCACTGACAGGATTTGCCTACGAGCAGTACTTC. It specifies CASSLTGFAYEQYF. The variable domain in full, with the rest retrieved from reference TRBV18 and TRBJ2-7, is NAGVMQNPRHLVRRRGQEARLRCSPMKGHSHVYWYRQLPEEGLKFMVYLQKENIIDESGMPKERFSAEFPKEGPSILRIQQVVRGDSAAYFCASSLTGFAYEQYFGPGTRLTVT.